This T cell receptor (beta chain) came from a study of blood T cell repertoires in COVID-19. Source study methods: Estimation of nucleated cell counts relied on the amplification of reference gene primers. Clones were read by immunoSEQ multiplex PCR, and TCRdb kept only the in-frame ones, dropping some. For V, J and clone size, that table is used; D and trimming come from the DNA. This table has approximately 36,000 clones, about 81% appearing once. The sample holds one count of this clone. The V segment lost 4 bases and the J segment 2 bases; nucleotides outside the gene matches: 9. The CDR3 is made up of 16 amino acids. In germline, CDR1 is LNHDA, CDR2 SQIVND (reference sequence).

The clonotype was recovered from a human donor in a cohort sampled during active or convalescent COVID-19. The donor label of this sample is uncertain. V and J are TRBV19 and TRBJ2-7; TRBD2 aligns across 9 bases. Sample: peripheral blood. CDR3 amino acids: CASSTLGLAITYEQYF. Here the CDR3 DNA reads TGTGCCAGTAGTACACTTGGACTAGCGATTACCTACGAGCAGTACTTC. The variable domain in full, with the rest retrieved from reference TRBV19 and TRBJ2-7, is DGGITQSPKYLFRKEGQNVTLSCEQNLNHDAMYWYRQDPGQGLRLIYYSQIVNDFQKGDIAEGYSVSREKKESFPLTVTSAQKNPTAFYLCASSTLGLAITYEQYFGPGTRLTVT.